These 30 T cell receptor beta chains came from one sample sequenced in a study of identical twins (dated by TCRdb to 2016 to 2017). Library generation was performed with 5' RACE. TCRdb lists the instrument as Illumina HiSeq 2000. Using fastp trimming at Q25 and MiXCR clonotype assembly, TCRdb reanalyzed the public sequencing data and kept in-frame beta chains. Records with the same CDR3 protein are collapsed into one entry carrying the most frequent genes and DNA. The sample has about 1.7 million distinct CDR3 sequences on record, 32% of them singletons. The ten largest clones take up 0.25% to 0.3% of the sample. The sequencing input was cord blood. The receptors were gathered from a newborn girl in good health.

This clonotype appeared a few times. The genes are TRBV6-6 and TRBJ2-7; D is ambiguous. Trimming cost V 7 bases and J 0 bases, with 13 bases left between them. There are 14 residues in the CDR3. CDR1 is MNHNY and CDR2 is SVGAGI in the germline V gene (reference sequence). Here the CDR3 reads CASTLGSISYEQYF. CDR3 nucleotides: TGTGCCAGCACCCTGGGTTCGATCTCCTACGAGCAGTACTTC.

The chain employs TRBV5-1 and TRBJ2-5, with D possibly being TRBD1 (6 bases). The CDR3 loop spans 14 amino acids. Germline V gives CDR1 SGHRS, CDR2 YFSETQ. Trimming took off 4 bases at V and 0 bases at J, with 10 bases between the two ends. The CDR3 DNA reads TGCGCCAGCAGCCCACGGACAGACCAAGAGACCCAGTACTTC. This codes for CASSPRTDQETQYF. The complete variable domain, with remaining parts taken from reference TRBV5-1 and TRBJ2-5, reads KAGVTQTPRYLIKTRGQQVTLSCSPISGHRSVSWYQQTPGQGLQFLFEYFSETQRNKGNFPGRFSGRQFSNSRSEMNVSTLELGDSALYLCASSPRTDQETQYFGPGTRLLVL.

The chain has TRBV10-1 and TRBJ2-7; D is ambiguous. Trimming removed 9 bases from V and 1 base from J, with 16 bases in between. From germline, CDR1 is WNHNN and CDR2 SYGVQD (reference sequence). This CDR3 is 14 amino acids long. The chain's CDR3 is CARFNVHNSYEQYF. In DNA form, the CDR3 reads TGCGCCAGGTTTAACGTGCATAATTCCTACGAGCAGTACTTC.

The gene calls are TRBV5-1 and TRBJ1-1; possible D gene TRBD1, 5 bases. From germline, CDR1 is SGHRS and CDR2 YFSETQ. The CDR3 runs to 15 residues. V was pared by 6 bases and J by 1 base, with 16 bases between. CDR3 protein: CASTPRRGQNTEAFF. CDR3 sequence (DNA): TGCGCCAGCACACCCCGGAGGGGCCAGAACACTGAAGCTTTCTTT.

The chain employs TRBV7-6 and TRBJ2-7, with 10 bases matching TRBD1. From germline, CDR1 is SGHVS and CDR2 FNYEAQ. The CDR3 spans 17 residues. After removal of 0 bases from V and 1 base from J, the junction contained 6 bases not matched to a gene. The CDR3 DNA is TGTGCCAGCAGCTTAGCCTCGGGACAGGGGCTTTCCTACGAGCAGTACTTC. Translating gives CASSLASGQGLSYEQYF.

This chain connects TRBV7-9 to TRBJ2-2, with D perhaps assigned TRBD1 or TRBD2 (5 bases each). This CDR3 contains 18 residues. V lost 4 bases to trimming and J lost 1 base, with 19 bases between them. CDR1 and CDR2 from the germline V gene are SEHNR and FQNEAQ (reference sequence). The CDR3 coding sequence is TGTGCCAGCAGCTCCCCCCAGTCAGGGAGTAGGAACACCGGGGAGCTGTTTTTT. Translation: CASSSPQSGSRNTGELFF. Full variable domain (outside the CDR3, taken from reference TRBV7-9 and TRBJ2-2): DTGVSQNPRHKITKRGQNVTFRCDPISEHNRLYWYRQTLGQGPEFLTYFQNEAQLEKSRLLSDRFSAERPKGSFSTLEIQRTEQGDSAMYLCASSSPQSGSRNTGELFFGEGSRLTVL.

The genes are TRBV7-8 and TRBJ2-3, with TRBD1 matching over 7 bases. The CDR3 is 18 residues long. Germline CDR1 is SGHVS and CDR2 is FQNEAQ. J was trimmed by 4 bases and V by 1 base; bases with no gene match: 14. The CDR3 sequence: CASSLDTQGREGPDTQYF. The CDR3 DNA is TGTGCCAGCAGCTTAGACACACAGGGGCGAGAGGGGCCAGATACGCAGTATTTT.

This chain links TRBV9 with TRBJ2-3, with D hard to call. CDR1 SGDLS and CDR2 YYNGEE come from the germline V gene. The ends were cut back, 7 bases at V and 1 base at J, with 10 bases in the middle. This CDR3 has 13 residues. The CDR3 bases are TGTGCCAGCGGACCTGGCGGCACAGATACGCAGTATTTT. Protein product: CASGPGGTDTQYF.

The V call is TRBV20-1, the J call TRBJ2-1; 10 bases align to TRBD2. From germline, CDR1 is DFQATT and CDR2 SNEGSKA (reference sequence). The CDR3 sequence is 14 residues long. Losses at the gene ends were 6 bases for V and 8 bases for J; bases not matched to a gene: 10. This chain's CDR3 is CSAPRSGRAYEQFF. DNA of the CDR3: TGCAGTGCCCCAAGAAGCGGGAGGGCATATGAGCAGTTCTTC.

This clonotype was seen more than once but under ten times. The V call is TRBV27, the J call TRBJ2-1; TRBD2 is a possible D gene (7 bases). Germline loops: CDR1 MNHEY, CDR2 SMNVEV (reference sequence). This CDR3 has 20 residues. V lost 5 bases, J lost 0 bases, and 26 bases lay in between. The CDR3: CASSPQLLGGDISSYNEQFF. The CDR3 DNA sequence: TGTGCCAGCAGTCCGCAACTCCTAGGGGGGGATATAAGCTCCTACAATGAGCAGTTCTTC.

This clonotype was observed many times. This chain uses TRBV27 with TRBJ2-1, with a weak D call TRBD2 (7 bases). Germline loops: CDR1 MNHEY, CDR2 SMNVEV (reference sequence). The V and J ends lost 8 bases and 0 bases respectively, with 20 bases between them. The CDR3 covers 17 residues. The CDR3 reads CASGQFRAGASYNEQFF. In DNA, the CDR3 is TGTGCCAGCGGTCAGTTTAGGGCGGGGGCCTCCTACAATGAGCAGTTCTTC.

The chain joins TRBV20-1 to TRBJ2-3; 14 bases fit TRBD2. The CDR3 spans 15 residues. V shed 6 bases and J 2 bases; nucleotides not matched to a gene: 4. Germline V gene sequence: CDR1 DFQATT, CDR2 SNEGSKA (reference sequence). The CDR3 coding sequence is TGCAGTGCGGAGACTAGCGGGGGGGCCACAGATACGCAGTATTTT. Its protein is CSAETSGGATDTQYF.

The chain uses TRBV5-1 and TRBJ1-4; 9 nucleotides agree with TRBD1. CDR3 length: 13 amino acids. V was pared by 0 bases and J by 13 bases, with 4 bases of the junction left unmatched. Germline V lookup: CDR1 SGHRS, CDR2 YFSETQ. The CDR3 protein is CASSLGDREGLFF. The CDR3 DNA is TGCGCCAGCAGCTTGGGGGACAGGGAGGGACTGTTTTTT.

V usage is TRBV7-9 and J usage is TRBJ2-1, with D maybe TRBD2 (5 bases). From germline, CDR1 is SEHNR and CDR2 FQNEAQ (reference sequence). Deletions cut 5 bases from V and 0 bases from J, with 17 bases between. This CDR3 contains 17 residues. CDR3 sequence (DNA): TGTGCCAGCAGCCCCCGGGGAAGCGTAAGCTCCTACAATGAGCAGTTCTTC. This sequence encodes CASSPRGSVSSYNEQFF.

Comments on this clonotype: A read error may be the cause here, since a much bigger clone is one base away. The V call is TRBV28, the J call TRBJ2-4; perhaps TRBD1 as D (6 bases). Germline loops: CDR1 MDHEN, CDR2 SYDVKM. The CDR3 length is 15 residues. This CDR3 is CTSSFPDRRANIQYF. CDR3 nucleotide sequence: TGTACCAGCAGTTTCCCGGACAGAAGGGCCAACATTCAGTACTTC.

The chain links TRBV6-5 to TRBJ2-1; 8 bases agree with TRBD1. Germline V gives CDR1 MNHEY, CDR2 SVGAGI. Trimming took 8 bases from V and 15 from J; bases not matched to a gene: 9. The CDR3 runs 11 residues. CDR3 in amino acids: CASGDRQGTFF. As DNA, the CDR3 is TGTGCCAGCGGGGACCGACAGGGGACGTTCTTC.

The gene calls are TRBV5-1 and TRBJ1-5; 9 positions agree with TRBD1. The CDR3 totals 16 residues. Germline V lookup: CDR1 SGHRS, CDR2 YFSETQ. J lost 3 bases, V lost 4 bases, and 8 bases had no gene match. CDR3 bases: TGCGCCAGCAGCCCGGGACAGGGACGTATCAATCAGCCCCAGCATTTT. It encodes CASSPGQGRINQPQHF.

This chain links TRBV6-2 or TRBV6-3 with TRBJ2-1, with TRBD2 identical over 9 bases. Trimming cost V 0 bases and J 6 bases; bases outside gene matches: 3. The CDR3 loop spans 15 amino acids. The germline V gene encodes CDR1 MNHEY and CDR2 SVGEGT. The CDR3, as DNA: TGTGCCAGCAGTTACTCGCGGGGGGGCCCCAATGAGCAGTTCTTC. Protein product: CASSYSRGGPNEQFF.

This clonotype showed up just a few times. The chain combines TRBV25-1 with TRBJ1-2; no definite D call. This CDR3 has 19 residues. The V and J ends lost 3 bases and 5 bases respectively, with 28 bases between them. The germline gives CDR1 MGHDK, CDR2 SYGVNS. CDR3 coding DNA: TGTGCCAGCAGTGACCCTCCGGCGGCCGAAGCCTTTGATAGTTATGGCTACACCTTC. It codes for CASSDPPAAEAFDSYGYTF.

This clonotype has more than one count but fewer than ten. The J gene is TRBJ2-7, the V gene TRBV7-2; no reliable D call. V was shortened by 5 bases and J by 3 bases, with 20 bases between the two germline ends. Germline-derived CDR1 and CDR2 are SGHTA and FQGNSA. This CDR3 has 16 residues. The CDR3 bases are TGTGCCAGCAGCGCCCGGTTTCCCTCCCCCCTCTACGAGCAGTACTTC. Its protein product is CASSARFPSPLYEQYF.

V gene TRBV20-1 combines with J gene TRBJ1-5; D is perhaps TRBD1 (5 bases). CDR1 is DFQATT and CDR2 is SNEGSKA in the germline V gene (reference sequence). The CDR3 runs to 15 residues. V lost 1 base and J lost 2, with 12 bases in between. The CDR3 sequence is CSARVSTQGNQPQHF. The CDR3 DNA is TGCAGTGCTAGAGTTTCCACACAGGGCAATCAGCCCCAGCATTTT.

The V and J genes are TRBV2 and TRBJ2-3; 12 bases agree with TRBD2. J lost 3 bases, V lost 7 bases, and 11 bases had no gene match. CDR1 SNHLY and CDR2 FYNNEI come from the germline V gene. The CDR3 is made up of 17 amino acids. CDR3 DNA sequence: TGTGCCAGCAAGGGGAAACTAGCGGGGGGTGATACAGATACGCAGTATTTT. Translation: CASKGKLAGGDTDTQYF.

With respect to this clonotype: A much more abundant neighbour one base away suggests this may be a read error. V usage is TRBV6-1 and J usage is TRBJ2-5, with unresolved D. The tail of the sequence fits TRBJ2-1 better, so the J call may be wrong. The CDR3 length is 14 residues. Germline assignment: CDR1 MNHNS and CDR2 SASEGT. The CDR3 sequence: CASSESRVQETQFF. The CDR3 region has the DNA TGTGCCAGCAGTGAAAGTAGGGTCCAAGAGACCCAGTTCTTC.

The rearrangement joins TRBV13 to TRBJ2-1; 10 nucleotides align to TRBD1. Per the germline V gene, CDR1 is PRHDT and CDR2 is FYEKMQ (reference sequence). V shed 5 bases, J shed 4 bases, and the junction held 5 bases outside the gene matches. The CDR3 totals 15 residues. CDR3 nucleotides: TGTGCCAGCAGCGTCGACAGGGGGCTTTACAATGAGCAGTTCTTC. Translation: CASSVDRGLYNEQFF. Full variable domain (outside the CDR3, taken from reference TRBV13 and TRBJ2-1): AAGVIQSPRHLIKEKRETATLKCYPIPRHDTVYWYQQGPGQDPQFLISFYEKMQSDKGSIPDRFSAQQFSDYHSELNMSSLELGDSALYFCASSVDRGLYNEQFFGPGTRLTVL.

This sequence joins TRBV3-1 and TRBJ2-5; 9 bases map to TRBD2. The CDR3 covers 16 residues. V shed 4 bases, J shed 4 bases, and the junction held 10 bases outside the gene matches. Per the germline V gene, CDR1 is LGHDT and CDR2 is YNNKEL (reference sequence). The CDR3 DNA is TGTGCCAGCAGCCCACTATTTAGCGGGAGTAGAGAGACCCAGTACTTC. Translating it yields CASSPLFSGSRETQYF.

This clonotype was seen ten or more times. J is TRBJ2-3 and V is TRBV2; the D is unclear. This CDR3 region has 12 residues. CDR1 is SNHLY and CDR2 is FYNNEI in the germline V gene. Trimming stripped 7 bases from V and 3 bases from J, with 8 bases between. The CDR3 loop reads CASTTGTDTQYF. In DNA form, the CDR3 reads TGTGCCAGCACTACCGGGACAGATACGCAGTATTTT.

Points on this clonotype: A read error is possible here, since a much larger clone lies one base away. The J gene is TRBJ2-2, the V gene TRBV27; the D is unclear. Germline V gene data show CDR1 as MNHEY and CDR2 as SMNVEV (reference sequence). The ends were cut back, 10 bases at V and 3 bases at J, with 6 bases in the middle. This CDR3 has 11 residues. CDR3 in DNA: TGTGCCAACAGCCACACCGGGGAGCTGTTTTTT. This translates into CANSHTGELFF.

The chain has TRBV5-5 and TRBJ2-4, with 7 nucleotides matching TRBD1. The J call could be wrong; TRBJ2-7 is a better fit for the DNA end. The CDR3 spans 15 residues. The germline gives CDR1 SGHKS, CDR2 YYEKEE (reference sequence). CDR3 amino acids: CASSSDRVPIYEQYF. For the CDR3, the DNA is TGTGCCAGCAGCTCAGACAGGGTCCCAATCTACGAGCAGTACTTC.

The chain has TRBV20-1 and TRBJ1-5; 9 nucleotides agree with TRBD1. The germline V gene encodes CDR1 DFQATT and CDR2 SNEGSKA (reference sequence). V was clipped by 6 bases and J by 7 bases; unmatched bases: 10. The CDR3 sequence is 14 residues long. The CDR3 sequence is CSAYRDRAWQPQHF. As DNA, the CDR3 is TGCAGTGCGTACCGGGACAGGGCGTGGCAGCCCCAGCATTTT.

This clonotype has just a few counts. This rearrangement joins TRBV2 to TRBJ1-2; D gene ambiguous. The CDR3 has 12 residues. Germline assignment: CDR1 SNHLY and CDR2 FYNNEI. Trimming took off 3 bases at V and 7 bases at J, with 9 bases between the two ends. The CDR3 here is CASSDEYGGYTF. As DNA, the CDR3 is TGTGCCAGCAGTGATGAATACGGTGGCTACACCTTC.